The T cell receptor beta chain described here comes from a study of cytomegalovirus exposure and HLA in healthy donors. Study-level points and caveats: Cytomegalovirus status, reportedly, was diagnosed with high specificity and sensitivity by the classifier. First-cohort TCR clusters were later found to tend to co-occur in the roughly 110 validation repertoires.

V shed 4 bases, J shed 7 bases, and the junction held 7 bases outside the gene matches. The germline gives CDR1 KGHSH, CDR2 LQKENI. This CDR3 has 14 amino acids. Notes on this clone: The antigen remains unidentified.

The validation cohort, a group of 130 or so subjects, included the donors and was separate from the approximately 680-subject first cohort. Assay used: immunoSEQ multiplex PCR; TCRdb lists only in-frame clones, some missing. The table lists under 400,000 clones, over 75% of them singletons. The gene calls are TRBV18 and TRBJ1-5, with TRBD1 identical over 7 bases. Sequenced input: PBMCs. This sequence originates from a man aged 30-40 years in good health and CMV-seronegative. The CDR3 sequence: CASSQQGTEQPQHF. The CDR3 DNA sequence: TGTGCCAGCTCACAACAGGGGACCGAACAGCCCCAGCATTTT.